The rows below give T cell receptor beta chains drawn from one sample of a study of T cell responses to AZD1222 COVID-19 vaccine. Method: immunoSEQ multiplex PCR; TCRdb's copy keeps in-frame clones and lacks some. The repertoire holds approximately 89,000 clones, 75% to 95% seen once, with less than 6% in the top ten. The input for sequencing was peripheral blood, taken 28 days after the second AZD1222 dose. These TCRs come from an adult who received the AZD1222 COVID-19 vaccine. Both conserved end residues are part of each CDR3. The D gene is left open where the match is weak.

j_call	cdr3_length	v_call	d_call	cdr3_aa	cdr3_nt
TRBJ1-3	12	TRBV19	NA	CASSPSGNTIYF	TGTGCCAGTAGTCCCTCTGGAAACACCATATATTTT
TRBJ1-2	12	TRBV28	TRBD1	CASTGDRAGYTF	TGTGCCAGCACCGGGGACAGGGCTGGCTACACCTTC
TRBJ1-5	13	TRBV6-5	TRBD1	CASSGQGPQTQHF	TGTGCCAGCAGCGGACAGGGGCCCCAGACCCAGCATTTT
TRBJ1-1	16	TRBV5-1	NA	CASSLGFMGVDTEAFF	TGCGCCAGCAGCTTGGGTTTTATGGGGGTGGACACTGAAGCTTTCTTT
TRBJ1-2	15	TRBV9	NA	CASRAMLGADYGYTF	TGTGCCAGCAGAGCCATGTTAGGGGCTGACTATGGCTACACCTTC
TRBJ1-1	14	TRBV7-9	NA	CASSLPDGNTEAFF	TGTGCCAGCAGCCTCCCGGACGGGAACACTGAAGCTTTCTTT
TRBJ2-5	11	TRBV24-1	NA	CATEFQETQYF	TGTGCCACCGAGTTCCAAGAGACCCAGTACTTC
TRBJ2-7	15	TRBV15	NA	CATSRDGTGLEEQYF	TGTGCCACCAGCAGAGATGGTACCGGGCTTGAAGAGCAGTACTTC
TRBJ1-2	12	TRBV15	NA	CATSRDSRGYTF	TGTGCCACCAGCAGAGATAGTCGTGGCTACACCTTC
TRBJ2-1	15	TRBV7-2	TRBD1	CASSTDRGSYNEQFF	TGTGCCAGCAGCACGGACAGGGGGTCCTACAATGAGCAGTTCTTC